This T cell receptor (beta chain) was profiled in a study of shared clonotypes between healthy human individuals. The CDR3 is made up of 20 amino acids. CDR1 SGHRS and CDR2 YFSETQ come from the germline V gene. V lost 6 bases, J lost 0 bases, and 16 bases stayed unmatched. The method was immunoSEQ multiplex PCR; TCRdb's version includes in-frame clones alone and lacks a portion of them. The data hold 2 million to 2.5 million clones, with 90% to 97% observed a single time. The sequence came from a man in his late teens or twenties in good health. J is TRBJ2-6 and V is TRBV5-1, with 9 bases that match TRBD1. Material for sequencing was naive CD4+ T cells sorted from blood. Subset of the sample: CD45RA+ positively selected. CDR3 in amino acids: CASILLWAGTGSSGANVLTF. CDR3 coding DNA: TGCGCCAGCATCCTCCTCTGGGCCGGGACAGGGAGCTCTGGGGCCAACGTCCTGACTTTC.